Presented here are 26 T cell receptor beta chains from one specimen sequenced in a study of spatial heterogeneity in lung cancer. Using its own MiXCR run on the 5' RACE reads, TCRdb lists one record per CDR3 protein. This table has about 8,600 distinct CDR3 sequences, 4% to 5% appearing once. This sample's time point: sample taken at primary tumor resection. Unsorted samples of tumor, nontumor lung or frozen PBMC had their whole RNA sequenced. The source material was PBMCs, sampled at surgery. All receptors derive from a male donor with early-stage non-small cell lung cancer.

In its sample, this clonotype was seen many times. The size of this beta chain means little, since it is a stray read in a library made for alpha chains. V usage is TRBV7-9 and J usage is TRBJ2-2; the match to TRBD2 covers 7 bases. This CDR3 region has 17 residues. Germline V gene sequence: CDR1 SEHNR, CDR2 FQNEAQ (reference sequence). Trimming took 5 bases from V and 0 from J; bases not matched to a gene: 9. The CDR3 DNA is TGTGCCAGCAGCGCGGGGCGGGAGATCGCGAACACCGGGGAGCTGTTTTTT. Its protein is CASSAGREIANTGELFF. Full variable domain (rest looked up from reference TRBV7-9 and TRBJ2-2): DTGVSQNPRHKITKRGQNVTFRCDPISEHNRLYWYRQTLGQGPEFLTYFQNEAQLEKSRLLSDRFSAERPKGSFSTLEIQRTEQGDSAMYLCASSAGREIANTGELFFGEGSRLTVL.

This clonotype was seen a few times. Because the library targeted alpha chains, this beta chain is an off-target read whose size means little. The gene calls are TRBV7-9 and TRBJ1-4, with unresolved D. The V end lost 5 bases, the J end lost 8 bases, and 9 bases lay between the germline ends. This CDR3 contains 12 residues. Germline V gene sequence: CDR1 SEHNR, CDR2 FQNEAQ (reference sequence). The CDR3 reads CASSRDEEKLFF. For the CDR3, the DNA is TGTGCCAGCAGCAGGGATGAGGAAAAACTGTTTTTT.

This clonotype was found many times. A library prepared for alpha chains yielded this beta chain as an off-target read; its size is of little meaning. The chain has TRBV10-3 and TRBJ1-2, with D hard to call. With 3 bases removed from V and 2 bases from J, the gap between germline ends came to 13 bases. CDR3 length: 15 amino acids. CDR1 and CDR2 from the germline V gene are ENHRY and SYGVKD. As DNA, the CDR3 is TGTGCCATCAGTGACCTGCGACCTCAGAACTATGGCTACACCTTC. It translates to CAISDLRPQNYGYTF.

This clonotype was recorded at least ten times. The size of this beta chain means little, since it is a stray read in a library made for alpha chains. The V gene is TRBV11-2, the J gene TRBJ2-1; possibly TRBD2 for D (5 bases). Trimming shortened V by 1 base and J by 8 bases, and 9 bases separated the two germline ends. This CDR3 is built from 13 residues. Germline V gene sequence: CDR1 SGHAT, CDR2 FQNNGV. The CDR3 here is CASSLATGYEQFF. In DNA, the CDR3 is TGTGCCAGCAGCTTAGCAACGGGGTATGAGCAGTTCTTC.

This clonotype was counted at least ten times. This beta chain slipped into a library made for alpha chains as a stray read, so its size is not meaningful. This chain connects TRBV5-1 to TRBJ1-6; D ambiguous. This CDR3 spans 13 amino acids. The V gene lost 5 bases and the J gene lost 7 bases, with 10 bases spanning the gap. Germline CDR1 reads SGHRS; CDR2 reads YFSETQ. The CDR3 loop is CASRGPENSPLHF. Written as DNA, the CDR3 is TGCGCCAGCAGAGGCCCAGAAAATTCACCCCTCCACTTT. Drawing the rest from reference TRBV5-1 and TRBJ1-6, the complete variable domain is KAGVTQTPRYLIKTRGQQVTLSCSPISGHRSVSWYQQTPGQGLQFLFEYFSETQRNKGNFPGRFSGRQFSNSRSEMNVSTLELGDSALYLCASRGPENSPLHFGNGTRLTVT.

This clonotype was observed a few times. The library was designed around alpha chains, so this beta chain is a stray read whose abundance carries little weight. The chain employs TRBV25-1 and TRBJ2-3; TRBD1 matches at 7 bases. J lost 2 bases, V lost 4 bases, and 6 bases had no gene match. Germline-derived CDR1 and CDR2 are MGHDK and SYGVNS. The CDR3 runs to 15 residues. CDR3 coding DNA: TGTGCCAGCAGTGTAGACAGGGACAACACAGATACGCAGTATTTT. The encoded protein is CASSVDRDNTDTQYF.

Concerning this clonotype: This beta chain is a stray sequence in a library constructed for alpha chains; its clone size is not meaningful. J is TRBJ2-5 and V is TRBV20-1; D is tentatively TRBD1 or TRBD2 (5 bases each). Germline V lookup: CDR1 DFQATT, CDR2 SNEGSKA (reference sequence). V shed 6 bases and J shed 3 bases, with 11 bases lying between them. The CDR3 length is 12 residues. The CDR3 sequence is CSAGRKKETQYF. CDR3 DNA sequence: TGCAGTGCGGGACGGAAAAAAGAGACCCAGTACTTC.

This clonotype qualifies as medium-sized. The library was prepared for alpha chains; this beta chain is a stray read, so its frequency means little. The chain combines TRBV28 with TRBJ2-3, with 9 bases lining up with TRBD2. V trimming: 2 bases; J trimming: 0 bases; junction bases outside the gene matches: 3. The CDR3 has 16 residues. Germline V gene sequence: CDR1 MDHEN, CDR2 SYDVKM. CDR3 loop: CASSLAGLASTDTQYF. The CDR3 DNA is TGTGCCAGCAGTTTAGCGGGACTAGCAAGCACAGATACGCAGTATTTT. Variable domain in full (rest from reference TRBV28 and TRBJ2-3): DVKVTQSSRYLVKRTGEKVFLECVQDMDHENMFWYRQDPGLGLRLIYFSYDVKMKEKGDIPEGYSVSREKKERFSLILESASTNQTSMYLCASSLAGLASTDTQYFGPGTRLTVL.

This clonotype is labeled as medium-sized. Since the library was made to target alpha chains, this beta chain is a stray read and its abundance is not meaningful. The gene calls are TRBV7-8 and TRBJ1-5, with D uncertain. V lost 1 base and J 2 bases, leaving 15 bases between the germline ends. Germline loops: CDR1 SGHVS, CDR2 FQNEAQ. The CDR3 covers 17 residues. The CDR3 DNA follows: TGTGCCAGCAGCTTAGAGGTCTGGGGTGAGGGCAATCAGCCCCAGCATTTT. It translates to CASSLEVWGEGNQPQHF. The full variable domain, rest sourced from reference TRBV7-8 and TRBJ1-5, is GAGVSQSPRYKVAKRGQDVALRCDPISGHVSLFWYQQALGQGPEFLTYFQNEAQLDKSGLPSDRFFAERPEGSVSTLKIQRTQQEDSAVYLCASSLEVWGEGNQPQHFGDGTRLSIL.

This clonotype was counted between two and nine times. Given the absence of the conserved phenylalanine or tryptophan at the CDR3 end, a read error is likely. Found in a library prepared for alpha chains, this beta chain is an off-target read, and its abundance has little meaning. The chain employs TRBV7-9 and TRBJ1-2; the D gene is possibly TRBD1 (6 bases). This CDR3 is 15 amino acids long. CDR1 and CDR2 (germline): SEHNR, FQNEAQ (reference sequence). V was cut by 5 bases and J by 1 base, with 14 bases left in between. The DNA of the CDR3 is TGTGCCAGCAGCGCCCACAGGGATCGTAACTATGGCTACACCTCC. Translating it yields CASSAHRDRNYGYTS.

This clonotype is medium-sized (0.01 to 0.1%). Being off target in a library aimed at alpha chains, this beta chain has a size of little meaning. The chain uses TRBV5-1 and TRBJ2-1; 7 nucleotides align to TRBD1. The CDR3 has 15 residues. In germline, CDR1 is SGHRS, CDR2 YFSETQ. Trimming cost V 2 bases and J 7 bases; bases outside gene matches: 9. DNA for the CDR3: TGCGCCAGCAGCTTTGCGGCAGGGGGTAAGAATGAGCAGTTCTTC. Its protein is CASSFAAGGKNEQFF.

In this sample, this clonotype is medium-sized (0.01 to 0.1%). With the library built for alpha chains, this beta chain is off target and its frequency is not meaningful. CDR3 sequence: CSVVEGSTNEKLFF. For the CDR3, the DNA is TGCAGCGTTGTAGAGGGATCAACTAATGAAAAACTGTTTTTT. This rearrangement joins TRBV29-1 to TRBJ1-4; D is undetermined. V was trimmed by 4 bases and J by 0 bases, leaving 9 bases between them. The CDR3 covers 14 residues. In germline, CDR1 is SQVTM, CDR2 ANQGSEA.

This clonotype has a count of ten or more. A library prepared for alpha chains yielded this beta chain as an off-target read; its size is of little meaning. This chain joins TRBV12-3 or TRBV12-4 and TRBJ1-2; D remains ambiguous. The CDR3 contains 13 residues. V was clipped by 3 bases and J by 4 bases, with 9 bases between them. DNA for the CDR3: TGTGCCAGCAGTTTTAAGGGAAGCTATGGCTACACCTTC. Protein sequence: CASSFKGSYGYTF.

This clonotype was observed many times. Within a library made for alpha chains, this beta chain is off target, and its count is uninformative. The chain uses TRBV9 and TRBJ2-5; 10 bases match TRBD1. V lost 0 bases and J lost 5; bases outside the gene matches: 7. CDR3 length: 16 amino acids. Germline V gene data show CDR1 as SGDLS and CDR2 as YYNGEE. The CDR3 nucleotides read TGTGCCAGCAGCGTAGGGGGACAGGGGTTGATGGAGACCCAGTACTTC. As protein: CASSVGGQGLMETQYF.

This clonotype counts as medium-sized (0.01 to 0.1%). Found in a library prepared for alpha chains, this beta chain is an off-target read, and its abundance has little meaning. V gene TRBV28 combines with J gene TRBJ1-2; TRBD1 matches 8 bases. CDR3 size: 15 residues. Per the germline V gene, CDR1 is MDHEN and CDR2 is SYDVKM. The V gene end was trimmed by 6 bases and the J gene end by 7 bases; junction bases not matched to a gene: 13. The CDR3 region has the DNA TGTGCCAGCAGCTCCATGGGGACAGGCTGGCGTGGCTACACCTTC. Translated, it gives CASSSMGTGWRGYTF.

This clonotype was detected ten times or more. This beta chain represents an off-target read in a library built for alpha chains; its size is of limited meaning. The V call is TRBV3-1, the J call TRBJ1-1; tentatively, D is TRBD1 (5 bases). Germline V lookup: CDR1 LGHDT, CDR2 YNNKEL (reference sequence). Between the trimmed V and J ends, which lost 3 bases and 7 bases, there was a span of 18 bases. The CDR3 sequence is 15 residues long. CDR3: CASSHEVTGGIEAFF. CDR3 DNA sequence: TGTGCCAGCAGCCATGAAGTGACCGGGGGGATTGAAGCTTTCTTT.

Ten or more counts support this clonotype. The library was built for alpha chains, so this beta chain is an off-target read and its size means little. The chain combines TRBV4-2 with TRBJ1-2; unclear D gene. V dropped 2 bases and J dropped 0 bases, with 10 bases sitting between them. Germline-derived CDR1 and CDR2 are LGHNA and YNFKEQ. The CDR3 totals 15 residues. The CDR3 sequence: CASSQKTSTNYGYTF. In DNA form, the CDR3 reads TGTGCCAGCAGCCAAAAAACCTCGACTAACTATGGCTACACCTTC.

This clonotype was seen a handful of times. In a library made to pick up alpha chains, this beta chain is a stray read with a size that means little. This sequence joins TRBV2 and TRBJ2-1; possible D gene TRBD2, 6 bases. V was pared by 5 bases and J by 2 bases, with 10 bases between. The CDR3 runs to 14 residues. Germline CDR1 SNHLY, CDR2 FYNNEI. The CDR3 reads CASSRDFTYNEQFF. In nucleotides, the CDR3 is TGTGCCAGCAGTCGGGACTTCACCTACAATGAGCAGTTCTTC. Drawing the rest from reference TRBV2 and TRBJ2-1, the complete variable domain is EPEVTQTPSHQVTQMGQEVILRCVPISNHLYFYWYRQILGQKVEFLVSFYNNEISEKSEIFDDQFSVERPDGSNFTLKIRSTKLEDSAMYFCASSRDFTYNEQFFGPGTRLTVL.

This clonotype has a handful of counts. The library was designed around alpha chains, so this beta chain is a stray read whose abundance carries little weight. The rearrangement joins TRBV20-1 to TRBJ2-2; 8 bases align to TRBD2. The V and J ends lost 5 bases and 6 bases, in that order; junction bases with no gene match: 5. This CDR3 has 13 amino acids. The germline gives CDR1 DFQATT, CDR2 SNEGSKA (reference sequence). As DNA, the CDR3 is TGCAGTGCTGAGGATAGCGGGGCCGGGGAGCTGTTTTTT. Translation gives CSAEDSGAGELFF.

This clonotype has a count of ten or more. Found in a library prepared for alpha chains, this beta chain is an off-target read, and its abundance has little meaning. This chain uses TRBV3-1 with TRBJ1-1, with D possibly being TRBD1 (5 bases). The V gene's germline CDR1 is LGHDT and CDR2 YNNKEL (reference sequence). The CDR3 contains 14 residues. Trimming took 0 bases from V and 6 from J, leaving 11 bases between them. The DNA for the CDR3 is TGTGCCAGCAGCCAAGATCTGGGGCAGGCTGAAGCTTTCTTT. Protein sequence: CASSQDLGQAEAFF.

As for this clonotype: This beta chain turned up in a library designed for alpha chains; as an off-target read, its abundance says little. The chain joins TRBV5-5 to TRBJ2-1, with D perhaps TRBD2 (6 bases). Germline CDR1 is SGHKS and CDR2 is YYEKEE (reference sequence). CDR3 size: 14 residues. V lost 3 bases and J 8 bases, leaving 15 bases between the germline ends. For the CDR3, the DNA is TGTGCCAGCAGCTCCGGGACTTGGGGTGATGAGCAGTTCTTC. This translates into CASSSGTWGDEQFF.

This clonotype has at least ten counts. Because this beta chain is a stray read in a library intended to capture alpha chains, its abundance should not be given much weight. V usage is TRBV7-9 and J usage is TRBJ2-2; D may correspond to TRBD1 or TRBD2 (6 bases each). Germline V CDR1 and CDR2: SEHNR, FQNEAQ (reference sequence). V was trimmed by 6 bases and J by 0 bases, leaving 14 bases between them. The CDR3 is 16 residues long. The CDR3 DNA is TGTGCCAGCAGTCCCGCCGGGGGCGCGAACACCGGGGAGCTGTTTTTT. This encodes CASSPAGGANTGELFF.

This clonotype was seen at least ten times. This beta chain slipped into a library made for alpha chains as a stray read, so its size is not meaningful. The rearrangement uses TRBV12-3 or TRBV12-4 and TRBJ1-6, with a weak D call TRBD1 (6 bases). The CDR3 is 14 residues long. V lost 3 bases to trimming and J lost 8 bases, with 11 bases between them. CDR3 in DNA: TGTGCCAGCAGTTTCCTGGGGGCGGATTCACCCCTCCACTTT. Amino acid sequence: CASSFLGADSPLHF.

This clonotype was counted between two and nine times. Because the library targeted alpha chains, this beta chain is an off-target read whose size means little. The chain employs TRBV6-6 and TRBJ1-6, with D perhaps TRBD1 (5 bases). V was cut by 0 bases and J by 5 bases, with 8 bases left in between. The CDR3 totals 15 residues. CDR1 is MNHNY, CDR2 SVGAGI, per germline (reference sequence). In DNA, the CDR3 is TGTGCCAGCAGTTACTCGGGGGGGGATAATTCACCCCTCCACTTT. Amino acid sequence: CASSYSGGDNSPLHF.

By its share, this clonotype is medium-sized (0.01 to 0.1%). Being off target in a library aimed at alpha chains, this beta chain has a size of little meaning. The chain has TRBV20-1 and TRBJ2-2; a weak D match, TRBD1 (6 bases). The V end lost 3 bases, the J end lost 5 bases, and 13 bases lay between the germline ends. The CDR3 is 14 amino acids. From germline, CDR1 is DFQATT and CDR2 SNEGSKA (reference sequence). The CDR3: CSARERQVTGELFF. DNA of the CDR3: TGCAGTGCTAGGGAACGACAGGTGACCGGGGAGCTGTTTTTT.

In its sample, this clonotype was seen a few times. This beta chain is an unintended read in a library built for alpha chains; its size means little. This chain links TRBV11-2 with TRBJ1-3, with unresolved D. V was cut by 4 bases and J by 1 base, with 14 bases left in between. Germline lookup yields CDR1 SGHAT and CDR2 FQNNGV. CDR3 length: 16 residues. The chain's CDR3 is CASSWEARPSGNTIYF. CDR3 bases: TGTGCCAGCAGCTGGGAGGCGAGACCTTCTGGAAACACCATATATTTT.